These 8 T cell receptor beta chains came from one sample sequenced in a study of blood T cell repertoires in COVID-19. Measured with immunoSEQ multiplex PCR; TCRdb has only the in-frame clones, and not every one. The table has approximately 89,000 clones, 75% to 85% seen once. Material: peripheral blood. The receptors were sampled from a human donor in a cohort sampled during active COVID-19.

This clone appeared a few times. This chain links TRBV5-4 with TRBJ2-7; 9 bases line up with TRBD1. Per the germline V gene, CDR1 is SGHNT and CDR2 is YYREEE (reference sequence). This CDR3 contains 17 residues. The junction had 13 bases not matched to a gene; V was cut back by 2 bases and J by 4 bases. For the CDR3, the DNA is TGTGCCAGCAGCTTCAACATTGGACAGGGGATCAAGTACGAGCAGTACTTC. Residues: CASSFNIGQGIKYEQYF.

The chain uses TRBV5-6 and TRBJ2-7; the D gene is possibly TRBD2 (6 bases). From germline, CDR1 is SGHDT and CDR2 YYEEEE. This CDR3 spans 12 amino acids. V lost 0 bases, J lost 6 bases, and 7 bases lay in between. The CDR3 is CASSLAGGEQYF. CDR3 nucleotide sequence: TGTGCCAGCAGCTTGGCCGGGGGCGAGCAGTACTTC.

CDR3 region: CASSAATGRGATNEKLFF. CDR3 DNA sequence: TGTGCCAGCAGTGCCGCAACAGGGAGGGGGGCAACTAATGAAAAACTGTTTTTT. The chain combines TRBV28 with TRBJ1-4, with a weak D call TRBD1 (6 bases). In germline, CDR1 is MDHEN, CDR2 SYDVKM. This CDR3 is built from 18 residues. The V end lost 5 bases, the J end lost 0 bases, and 19 bases lay between the germline ends.

V is TRBV28 and J is TRBJ2-7; a weak D match, TRBD1 (5 bases). The CDR3 consists of 14 residues. Germline V CDR1 and CDR2: MDHEN, SYDVKM. V was shortened by 5 bases and J by 4 bases, with 15 bases between the two germline ends. The CDR3 loop reads CASSPWGEAYEQYF. Written as DNA, the CDR3 is TGTGCCAGCAGTCCGTGGGGCGAGGCGTACGAGCAGTACTTC.

This clone came up a few times. This chain links TRBV28 with TRBJ1-1, with unresolved D. Trimming pared 5 bases from V and 5 bases from J, leaving 15 bases between. Germline CDR1 is MDHEN and CDR2 is SYDVKM. The length of the CDR3 is 14 residues. CDR3 region: CASSAAGRETEAFF. CDR3 DNA: TGTGCCAGCAGTGCCGCGGGCCGGGAGACTGAAGCTTTCTTT.

This clone has only one observation. The V call is TRBV6-5, the J call TRBJ2-7, with D tentatively TRBD2 (6 bases). The CDR3 contains 11 residues. Germline V lookup: CDR1 MNHEY, CDR2 SVGAGI. V was pared by 5 bases and J by 6 bases, with 8 bases between. CDR3 coding DNA: TGTGCCAGCAGTCGAGCGGGCGAGCAGTACTTC. This gives the protein CASSRAGEQYF.

The genes are TRBV28 and TRBJ1-6, with 10 bases identical to TRBD1. The CDR3 extends over 15 amino acids. CDR1 and CDR2 (germline): MDHEN, SYDVKM. Unmatched junction bases numbered 1, after V lost 0 bases and J lost 8 bases. The CDR3 sequence: CASSLWTGGYSPLHF. CDR3 coding DNA: TGTGCCAGCAGTTTATGGACAGGGGGCTATTCACCCCTCCACTTT.

This chain links TRBV7-6 with TRBJ2-3; D gene uncertain. The germline V gene encodes CDR1 SGHVS and CDR2 FNYEAQ. V lost 5 bases, J lost 4 bases, and 16 bases lay in between. The CDR3 is made up of 15 amino acids. DNA for the CDR3: TGTGCCAGCAGCCCACTTCGACTTGCCTCAGATACGCAGTATTTT. Its protein product is CASSPLRLASDTQYF.